This T cell receptor (beta chain) comes out of a study of breast tumors, draining lymph nodes, adjacent tissues. Findings of the study overall: Compared with lymph nodes, tumors were less diverse; compared with nontumor tissue, more. Luminal-like breast cancer showed significantly greater tumor-nontumor repertoire similarity than basal-like breast cancer did.

Breast cancer patients provided tissue from their axillary draining lymph nodes. Worth noting for this clonotype: Its matching antigen is unknown.

Germline assignment: CDR1 GTSNPN and CDR2 SVGIG (reference sequence). The CDR3 extends over 14 amino acids. V was trimmed by 0 bases and J by 6 bases, leaving 14 bases between them. Each CDR3 protein gets one entry after TCRdb re-called the multiplex PCR reads with MiXCR. Of approximately 170,000 distinct CDR3 sequences in the sample, roughly a third were seen once. The V call is TRBV30, the J call TRBJ1-2; D might be TRBD1 (6 bases). The clonotype originates from a female donor with breast cancer. Some clones in this sample may be carry-over from other donors' samples. Specimen: axillary lymph node tissue. As DNA, the CDR3 is TGTGCCTGGAGTGTAACAGGGACCAACCATGGCTACACCTTC. This sequence encodes CAWSVTGTNHGYTF.